This T cell receptor beta chain came from a study of OX40 agonist ivuxolimab in advanced cancers. Whole-study context: Ivuxolimab was administered intravenously to patients at 0.01 to 10 mg/kg every 2 weeks.

Trimming removed 4 bases at V and 1 base at J, with 8 bases between. The V gene's germline CDR1 is SGHRS and CDR2 YFSETQ. This CDR3 contains 14 residues. Only in-frame clones appear in the TCRdb table, and some are missing; sequencing was by immunoSEQ multiplex PCR. The sample lists about 36,000 clones, roughly 77% seen once, with about 20% in the top ten. This receptor was taken from an adult with an advanced solid tumor such as melanoma, head and neck, liver or kidney cancer. The chain carries TRBV5-1 and TRBJ2-2; no definite D call. Sample: CD4+ or CD8+ T cells sorted from blood, taken in a trial of the OX40 agonist ivuxolimab. CDR3 sequence: CASSGVLNTGELFF. As DNA, the CDR3 is TGCGCCAGCAGCGGGGTTCTGAACACCGGGGAGCTGTTTTTT.